The 29 T cell receptor beta chains in this list originate from one sample, sequenced in a study of blood T cell repertoires in COVID-19. Sequenced by immunoSEQ multiplex PCR; TCRdb stores in-frame clones only, minus some. The table includes around 120,000 clones, almost 90% detected once. The sequenced sample consisted of peripheral blood. Every receptor here comes from an older woman with COVID-19, enrolled during active disease.

About this clone itself: This sample also contains other DNA sequences that code for the same CDR3. V is TRBV12-3 or TRBV12-4 and J is TRBJ1-1; D is uncertain. The CDR3 runs to 12 residues. Trimming stripped 3 bases from V and 1 base from J, with 3 bases between. The CDR3 here is CASSLRNTEAFF. For the CDR3, the DNA is TGTGCCAGCAGTTTGCGGAACACTGAAGCTTTCTTT.

The gene calls are TRBV9 and TRBJ1-2; the match to TRBD1 covers 7 bases. CDR3 size: 13 residues. Germline CDR1 and CDR2: SGDLS and YYNGEE. Trimming at V came to 7 bases and at J to 8 bases, leaving 11 bases not matched to a gene. The CDR3 DNA reads as TGTGCCAGCGGTCCCGCAGGGGGTCACGGCTACACCTTC. Encoded protein: CASGPAGGHGYTF.

The sample holds a few counts of this clone. V is TRBV20-1 and J is TRBJ2-7; D is possibly TRBD1 (6 bases). The CDR3 consists of 11 residues. Trimming cost V 0 bases and J 10 bases, with 10 bases left between them. Germline CDR1 and CDR2: DFQATT and SNEGSKA (reference sequence). The CDR3 protein is CSARDSRGQYF. In DNA form, the CDR3 reads TGCAGTGCTAGAGATTCCAGGGGCCAGTACTTC.

In the case of this clone: One junction end does not reproduce the germline sequence, and a read error may be involved. The chain combines TRBV7-7 with TRBJ2-2; 7 bases match TRBD1. Per the germline V gene, CDR1 is SSHAT and CDR2 is FNYEAQ (reference sequence). The CDR3 totals 15 residues. CDR3 in amino acids: CASSATGLTTGELFF. The CDR3 DNA sequence: TGTGCTAGCAGCGCGACAGGGTTGACCACCGGGGAGCTGTTTTTT.

This chain connects TRBV3-1 (or the pseudogene TRBV3-2) to TRBJ1-1, with 8 bases that match TRBD1. V lost 2 bases and J lost 7; bases outside the gene matches: 6. The CDR3 runs to 14 residues. From germline, CDR1 is LGHDT and CDR2 YNNKEL (reference sequence). Here the CDR3 DNA reads TGTGCCAGCAGCCAACTCGACAGGGGCAGTGAAGCTTTCTTT. It is translated as CASSQLDRGSEAFF.

The chain couples TRBV6-5 to TRBJ2-1; no clear D. From germline, CDR1 is MNHEY and CDR2 SVGAGI. There are 13 residues in the CDR3. The ends were cut back, 5 bases at V and 7 bases at J, with 12 bases in the middle. The chain's CDR3 is CASSPTITNEQFF. CDR3 sequence (DNA): TGTGCCAGCAGTCCTACCATAACGAATGAGCAGTTCTTC.

This clone was seen a few times. This chain joins TRBV6-5 and TRBJ2-7; tentatively, D is TRBD2 (6 bases). The ends were cut back, 4 bases at V and 3 bases at J, with 10 bases in the middle. CDR1 and CDR2 (germline): MNHEY, SVGAGI. This CDR3 comprises 13 residues. The CDR3 reads CASSFSGGYEQYF. CDR3 sequence (DNA): TGTGCCAGCAGTTTTAGCGGTGGCTACGAGCAGTACTTC.

The CDR3 nucleotides read TGTGCCAGCAGCCCAACAACTAATGAAAAACTGTTTTTT. Translated: CASSPTTNEKLFF. The chain joins TRBV27 to TRBJ1-4; D unclear. Germline V gene lookup returns CDR1 MNHEY and CDR2 SMNVEV (reference sequence). CDR3 size: 13 residues. Trimming pared 6 bases from V and 0 bases from J, leaving 5 bases between.

The chain joins TRBV7-3 to TRBJ2-5, with 7 positions matching TRBD2. Germline-derived CDR1 and CDR2 are SGHTA and FQGTGA. The length of the CDR3 is 14 residues. V shed 5 bases and J 5 bases; nucleotides not matched to a gene: 8. CDR3 in DNA: TGTGCCAGCAGCACAGCGGGGTCCGTGGAGACCCAGTACTTC. Amino acids: CASSTAGSVETQYF.

The chain carries TRBV19 and TRBJ1-1, with D possibly TRBD1 on 5 matching bases. There are 13 residues in the CDR3. The V gene lost 9 bases and the J gene lost 6 bases, with 17 bases spanning the gap. The germline gives CDR1 LNHDA, CDR2 SQIVND (reference sequence). The CDR3 DNA is TGTGCCAGCTCAAATGACAGATCCTCTGAAGCTTTCTTT. This encodes CASSNDRSSEAFF.

This chain links TRBV6-6 with TRBJ1-1; the match to TRBD1 covers 7 bases. From germline, CDR1 is MNHNY and CDR2 SVGAGI (reference sequence). Trimming removed 7 bases from V and 2 bases from J; junction bases left unmatched: 10. This CDR3 region has 15 residues. The CDR3 is CASTPPRGINTEAFF. CDR3 nucleotides: TGTGCCAGCACTCCACCCAGGGGGATTAACACTGAAGCTTTCTTT.

This clone was picked up a small number of times. CDR3 DNA: TGTGCCAGCAGCCGTTGGGTAGCGGGGGGGCGAGAGCAGTACTTC. Protein: CASSRWVAGGREQYF. The chain joins TRBV6-5 to TRBJ2-7; 11 nucleotides line up with TRBD2. This CDR3 is 15 amino acids long. From germline, CDR1 is MNHEY and CDR2 SVGAGI. Losses at the gene ends were 6 bases for V and 7 bases for J; bases not matched to a gene: 11.

The genes are TRBV19 and TRBJ2-1, with D perhaps matching TRBD2 (5 bases). Trimming removed 1 base from V and 4 bases from J, with 5 bases in between. The germline CDR1 and CDR2 sequences are LNHDA and SQIVND (reference sequence). The CDR3 contains 13 residues. CDR3 coding DNA: TGTGCCAGTAGTATAGGACTATACAATGAGCAGTTCTTC. Translation: CASSIGLYNEQFF.

V is TRBV19 and J is TRBJ1-1; weak D call: TRBD1 (5 bases). This CDR3 spans 15 amino acids. Germline CDR1 reads LNHDA; CDR2 reads SQIVND (reference sequence). V gave up 4 bases and J gave up 1 base, with 13 bases separating them. The CDR3 bases are TGTGCCAGTAGTACTCGGTCGGGGGGGAACACTGAAGCTTTCTTT. Its protein product is CASSTRSGGNTEAFF.

The genes are TRBV2 and TRBJ1-3, with TRBD1 matching over 7 bases. In germline, CDR1 is SNHLY, CDR2 FYNNEI. After removal of 6 bases from V and 1 base from J, the junction contained 9 bases not matched to a gene. The CDR3 extends over 16 amino acids. CDR3 amino acids: CASRLTGEVSGNTIYF. CDR3 DNA: TGTGCCAGCAGACTAACAGGGGAGGTATCTGGAAACACCATATATTTT.

This clone has more than one count but fewer than ten. Since no conserved phenylalanine or tryptophan closes the CDR3, a read error is the likely cause. It is unclear where the CDR3 begins or ends on the DNA, so no DNA is shown, and the CDR3 is as TCRdb lists it. This chain uses TRBV10-1 with TRBJ1-1; the D call of TRBD1 is as the table states it, not checked on the DNA. Germline V CDR1 and CDR2: WNHNN, SYGVQD (reference sequence). The CDR3 numbers 13 amino acids, ends counted. Here the CDR3 reads CASPGQGKGEASL.

This sequence joins TRBV5-1 and TRBJ2-2; 12 bases match TRBD2. The V gene's germline CDR1 is SGHRS and CDR2 YFSETQ. J lost 7 bases, V lost 0 bases, and 4 bases had no gene match. The CDR3 runs 16 residues. The CDR3 region is CASSLGTSGAVGELFF. CDR3 DNA sequence: TGCGCCAGCAGCTTGGGGACTAGCGGGGCCGTCGGGGAGCTGTTTTTT. The complete variable domain, with remaining parts taken from reference TRBV5-1 and TRBJ2-2, reads KAGVTQTPRYLIKTRGQQVTLSCSPISGHRSVSWYQQTPGQGLQFLFEYFSETQRNKGNFPGRFSGRQFSNSRSEMNVSTLELGDSALYLCASSLGTSGAVGELFFGEGSRLTVL.

This clone has only one observation. The chain links TRBV12-3 or TRBV12-4 to TRBJ2-7; D uncertain. This CDR3 region has 12 residues. V lost 1 base and J 5 bases, leaving 6 bases between the germline ends. The DNA for the CDR3 is TGTGCCAGCAGTTTAGAACTACACGAGCAGTACTTC. Its protein is CASSLELHEQYF.

The chain combines TRBV2 with TRBJ1-2; D remains unclear. V was trimmed by 5 bases and J by 5 bases, leaving 15 bases between them. Germline loops: CDR1 SNHLY, CDR2 FYNNEI. The CDR3 is 14 residues long. CDR3 DNA sequence: TGTGCCAGCAGTCCCCTCGGGGTCGGGTATGGCTACACCTTC. Protein: CASSPLGVGYGYTF.

The V and J genes are TRBV7-6 and TRBJ1-6; 7 nucleotides match TRBD1. With 1 base clipped from V and 10 bases from J, the junction kept 7 bases outside the gene matches. Germline lookup yields CDR1 SGHVS and CDR2 FNYEAQ. The CDR3 contains 15 residues. CDR3 bases: TGTGCCAGCAGCTTAGGTTTCACAGGGGTATCACCCCTCCACTTT. Translating gives CASSLGFTGVSPLHF.

The chain couples TRBV15 to TRBJ1-2, with 9 bases lining up with TRBD1. The CDR3 is made up of 17 amino acids. The V gene's germline CDR1 is LNHNV and CDR2 YYDKDF (reference sequence). V shed 3 bases, J shed 2 bases, and the junction held 10 bases outside the gene matches. CDR3 nucleotide sequence: TGTGCCACCAGCAGTCTAACTACAGGGGGCCGAAACTATGGCTACACCTTC. The encoded protein is CATSSLTTGGRNYGYTF. The full variable domain, rest sourced from reference TRBV15 and TRBJ1-2, is DAMVIQNPRYQVTQFGKPVTLSCSQTLNHNVMYWYQQKSSQAPKLLFHYYDKDFNNEADTPDNFQSRRPNTSFCFLDIRSPGLGDTAMYLCATSSLTTGGRNYGYTFGSGTRLTVV.

The chain carries TRBV5-1 and TRBJ2-3; TRBD2 agrees at 8 bases. V lost 5 bases to trimming and J lost 4 bases; unmatched junction nucleotides: 9. The CDR3 length is 15 residues. From germline, CDR1 is SGHRS and CDR2 YFSETQ. CDR3: CASSGGTRRADTQYF. In DNA, the CDR3 is TGCGCCAGCAGTGGTGGGACTAGGAGGGCAGATACGCAGTATTTT. Filled out from reference TRBV5-1 and TRBJ2-3, the complete variable domain reads KAGVTQTPRYLIKTRGQQVTLSCSPISGHRSVSWYQQTPGQGLQFLFEYFSETQRNKGNFPGRFSGRQFSNSRSEMNVSTLELGDSALYLCASSGGTRRADTQYFGPGTRLTVL.

This clone has just a few counts. The chain carries TRBV4-3 and TRBJ1-5, with D perhaps matching TRBD1 (5 bases). Germline V gene sequence: CDR1 LGHNA, CDR2 YSLEER. The CDR3 has 15 residues. V was pared by 1 base and J by 4 bases, with 11 bases between. The CDR3: CASSQVWGVNQPQHF. The CDR3 DNA reads as TGCGCCAGCAGCCAAGTGTGGGGGGTGAATCAGCCCCAGCATTTT.

The rearrangement links TRBV2 to TRBJ1-2; possibly TRBD1 for D (5 bases). Germline V CDR1 and CDR2: SNHLY, FYNNEI. The CDR3 runs to 15 residues. With 4 bases removed from V and 8 bases from J, the gap between germline ends came to 20 bases. Here the CDR3 reads CASSGPGGGVEGYTF. In DNA, the CDR3 is TGTGCCAGCAGTGGACCCGGGGGAGGGGTGGAGGGCTACACCTTC.

This chain uses TRBV23-1 with TRBJ1-1; D unresolved. TRBV23-1 is known as an ORF, though its function is uncertain. The V end lost 5 bases, the J end lost 4 bases, and 14 bases lay between the germline ends. The CDR3 totals 14 residues. CDR3 bases: TGCGCCAGCAGTTGCTCGGGGTTTTGCACTGAAGCTTTCTTT. Amino acid sequence: CASSCSGFCTEAFF.

The rearrangement uses TRBV19 and TRBJ2-5, with 14 bases that match TRBD2. Looked up from germline, CDR1 is LNHDA and CDR2 is SQIVND (reference sequence). The CDR3 totals 16 residues. With V trimmed by 8 bases and J by 5 bases, 10 bases remained unmatched. DNA of the CDR3: TGTGCCAGTTCCACGACTAGCGGGGGGGCCGGGGAGACCCAGTACTTC. It yields the protein CASSTTSGGAGETQYF.

This clone was observed once. The CDR3 DNA reads as TGTGCCAGCAGCAAAGCCGGGGAGGGGGTTTACGAGCAGTACTTC. As protein: CASSKAGEGVYEQYF. The chain recombines TRBV6-6 with TRBJ2-7, with TRBD2 as a possible D gene (7 bases). The V gene's germline CDR1 is MNHNY and CDR2 SVGAGI (reference sequence). This CDR3 spans 15 amino acids. Trimming took off 6 bases at V and 4 bases at J, with 19 bases between the two ends.

The rearrangement joins TRBV6-5 to TRBJ1-2; D call uncertain. The CDR3 has 13 amino acids. Per the germline V gene, CDR1 is MNHEY and CDR2 is SVGAGI. V lost 6 bases to trimming and J lost 8 bases, with 16 bases between them. CDR3 nucleotide sequence: TGTGCCAGCAGCCGACAACCAGAGGGAGGCTACACCTTC. It translates to CASSRQPEGGYTF.

The chain recombines TRBV24-1 with TRBJ2-2, with D maybe TRBD1 (6 bases). This CDR3 is 14 amino acids long. Deletions cut 4 bases from V and 7 bases from J, with 12 bases between. Germline values: CDR1 KGHDR, CDR2 SFDVKD. The CDR3 sequence: CATSDTTGIGELFF. CDR3 DNA sequence: TGTGCCACCAGTGACACAACAGGGATCGGGGAGCTGTTTTTT.